The source of this T cell receptor (beta chain) is a study of monozygotic twins with inflammatory bowel disease (dated by TCRdb to between 2018 and 2021). Study-wide context: A total of about 28 monozygotic twin pairs were included in the full study, comprising nine German pairs (four IBD-concordant, five IBD-discordant) and 19 IBD-discordant Danish pairs. The search for disease-associated traits relied mainly on comparing IBD patients with their genetically identical healthy co-twins within discordant pairs. Each individual had, on average, about 151 000 unique TCRalpha sequences and 181 000 unique TCRbeta sequences available for analysis. Broader findings and caveats from the paper: IBD patients shared fewer clonotypes with other individuals than healthy twins did, most markedly in patients showing signs of disease activity. No difference in repertoire similarity was observed between concordant and discordant twins, possibly owing to limited statistical power. Background noise and inter-individual variability may have been introduced into the repertoires by the differing immunosuppressive treatments among patients. The analysis was unable to tell different T cell subtypes apart. No single strong signal or clonotype linked to IBD turned up in the results, so the idea that one exists was not supported. TCRbeta repertoire diversity, by inverse Simpson index, was decreased in IBD patients compared with their healthy co-twins.

In the case of this clonotype: It lacks a known antigen.

Reading from cysteine to phenylalanine, the CDR3 counts 16 amino acids. The DNA sequence is not available. Taken from the germline V gene (reference sequence), the CDR1 and CDR2 loops are DFQATT and SNEGSKA. The library was built by means of 5' RACE. Preparation of each TCR library used around 3.5 ug of total RNA. For each sample, cDNA was synthesized in eight separate reactions using SMARTScribe reverse transcriptase. During cDNA synthesis, template switching was used to introduce unique molecular identifiers that contained a 6-nucleotide sample barcode. Two nested PCRs of about 15 and 9 cycles amplified the TCRalpha and TCRbeta cDNA, and bead purification followed each PCR. Before amplification, the cDNA was both treated with uracil DNA-glycosylase and purified with the QIAquick PCR purification kit. In the second PCR, Illumina TruSeq-compatible adapters and sample-specific barcodes were added. TapeStation and Qubit were used to check library quality and concentration, and 4 to 6 ng of each library went into the pool. Sequencing of pooled libraries was carried out on an Illumina HiSeq2500 single-index Rapid Run using 2 x 100 bp reads and custom sequencing primers. The authors processed their data as follows. PCR and sequencing errors were corrected by UMI-based consensus assembly using MiGEC version 1.2.6. V(D)J alignment, clonotype assembly and CDR3 extraction were performed with MiXCR version 2.1.1. To normalise gene usage, clonotype sharing and MAIT/NKT TCR abundance, the analysis used the top 1000, 10 000 and 20 000 clonotypes per sample. After downsampling to 27 000 UMIs, diversity was calculated as the inverse Simpson index using the vegan R package. Paired Mann-Whitney U tests were applied to discordant twin pairs, with Benjamini-Hochberg correction for multiple testing. Each CDR3 protein sequence appears as one entry after TCRdb reprocessed the reads, and no DNA is included. The V and J calls, along with clone size, are taken from TCRdb and not from the paper's own processing. The table for this sample shows approximately 200,000 distinct CDR3 sequences. The ten largest clones add up to less than 9% of the sample.

From each donor, an approximately 2.5 ml peripheral blood sample was drawn into PAXgene tubes and stored at -80 degrees C. Without any T cell sorting, total RNA was extracted from whole blood using the PAXgene blood miRNA kit on an automated QIAcube. Peripheral blood from monozygotic twin pairs who were concordant or discordant for inflammatory bowel disease underwent deep TCRalpha and TCRbeta repertoire profiling using unique molecular barcoding. Smoking habits were recorded for all twin pairs, and individuals were classified as current, former or never smokers. This receptor chain uses TRBV20-1 and TRBJ2-1; TCRdb designates TRBD1, a call that cannot be tested without DNA. The sample was blood. This clonotype was obtained from a human donor with ulcerative colitis or Crohn's disease, or a healthy co-twin of an affected twin (not recorded which). The CDR3 reads as follows: CSARGRQGGSYNEQFF.